This is a list of T cell receptor beta chains from one sample in a study of T cell repertoires in cytomegalovirus infection. TCRdb recomputed calls from the reads with MiXCR, one row per CDR3 protein. The sample shows a few hundred thousand distinct CDR3 sequences, about 30% of them seen only once. The sample consisted of PBMCs. These receptors were taken from a human donor in good health (CMV status not recorded). Some clones in this sample may be carry-over from other donors' samples. CDR3s include the opening cysteine and the closing phenylalanine or tryptophan. Expanded clones are given a class, and other clones once, few, many or no size at all.

-	TRBV6-2/TRBV6-3	TRBJ2-1	14	CASRLRPRDTEQFF
-	TRBV6-1	TRBJ2-1	19	CASSSPGARGLAASFKQFF
-	TRBV5-6	TRBJ1-1	15	CASSSRTEVTTEAFF
-	TRBV12-3/TRBV12-4	TRBJ2-2	14	CASTRTANTGELFF
-	TRBV7-9	TRBJ1-2	11	CGGSLNYGYTF
-	TRBV4-1	TRBJ1-6	16	CASSQEIGPGNSPLHF
many	TRBV7-2	TRBJ1-5	13	CASSPDGGQPQHF
-	TRBV29-1	TRBJ1-1	11	CSVRGRSEAFF
many	TRBV7-2	TRBJ1-4	14	CASSSSATNEKLFF
-	TRBV7-9	TRBJ1-1	13	CASSSTGENEAFF
few	TRBV15	TRBJ1-4	20	CATSRDLGQGAHATNEKLFF
once	TRBV7-2	TRBJ2-1	14	CASSLKAGPGEQFF
few	TRBV7-6	TRBJ2-2	18	CASSLAIGFSKTTGELFF
many	TRBV6-1	TRBJ2-4	13	CASSGQVLNIQYF
-	TRBV28	TRBJ2-7	17	CASRPRTWDRGSYEQYF
many	TRBV7-3	TRBJ2-1	15	CASSQRDSSYNEQFF
few	TRBV7-8	TRBJ2-3	16	CASSPHRGKGTDTQYF
few	TRBV5-4	TRBJ1-3	17	CASSLGTGRTSGNTIYF
-	TRBV11-3	TRBJ2-1	14	CASSARTGVNEQFF
few	TRBV28	TRBJ1-1	16	CASSQPQGAGKTEAFF
few	TRBV6-6	TRBJ2-3	16	CASSYLLAGMTDTQYF
-	TRBV20-1	TRBJ2-3	15	CSARVGGSGTDTQYF
-	TRBV30	TRBJ2-7	13	CAWSVGVTYEQYF
many	TRBV7-2	TRBJ2-6	16	CAGTRGPLSGANVLTF
-	TRBV7-4	TRBJ1-5	15	CASSLVGTYNQPQHF
few	TRBV6-1	TRBJ2-1	20	CASSPPLLAGVLRSYNEQFF
-	TRBV7-3	TRBJ1-6	15	CASSLDPNPVSPLHF
-	TRBV11-2	TRBJ2-1	18	CASSSVGTSGRPYNEQFF
-	TRBV5-6	TRBJ2-3	15	CASSLGTSGRSTQYF
-	TRBV10-3	TRBJ2-2	15	CAISRDISNTGELFF
few	TRBV7-2	TRBJ2-1	13	CASSLNMRGEQFF
few	TRBV29-1	TRBJ2-1	16	CSVEEVGRAKTNEQFF